The 12 T cell receptor beta chains in this list originate from one sample, sequenced in a study of technical replicates of blood from several donors. Profiling relied on immunoSEQ multiplex PCR, and the TCRdb table lists in-frame clones only, not all of them. The sample includes roughly 80,000 clones, 90% to 95% of them seen just once. Material: T cells isolated from PBMCs. The receptor source for this set is a human donor in good health.

V usage is TRBV5-4 and J usage is TRBJ2-7; 7 bases map to TRBD1. Germline loops: CDR1 SGHNT, CDR2 YYREEE (reference sequence). Unmatched junction bases numbered 2, after V lost 3 bases and J lost 2 bases. The CDR3 consists of 13 residues. CDR3 amino acids: CASSWGQPYEQYF. In nucleotides, the CDR3 is TGTGCCAGCAGCTGGGGACAGCCCTACGAGCAGTACTTC.

The CDR3 protein is CASSGGQGQAFF. The CDR3 nucleotides read TGTGCCAGCAGTGGAGGACAGGGACAAGCTTTCTTT. The chain uses TRBV6-1 and TRBJ1-1, with 8 bases that match TRBD1. There are 12 residues in the CDR3. The V segment lost 4 bases and the J segment 9 bases; nucleotides outside the gene matches: 4. CDR1 and CDR2 from the germline V gene are MNHNS and SASEGT.

The chain employs TRBV6-5 and TRBJ2-5; TRBD2 agrees at 11 bases. CDR3 size: 14 residues. V dropped 5 bases and J dropped 11; count of bases not matched to a gene: 10. Germline V gene lookup returns CDR1 MNHEY and CDR2 SVGAGI. The DNA for the CDR3 is TGTGCCAGCAGTCAACTGACTAGCGGGAATGAGCAGTACTTC. It yields the protein CASSQLTSGNEQYF.

This clone was observed a single time. This chain joins TRBV10-1 and TRBJ2-5, with 11 nucleotides matching TRBD2. Germline V CDR1 and CDR2: WNHNN, SYGVQD (reference sequence). V lost 2 bases to trimming and J lost 2 bases; unmatched junction nucleotides: 4. The CDR3 contains 16 residues. The CDR3 is CASSETSGSFQETQYF. The CDR3 DNA reads as TGCGCCAGCAGTGAGACTAGCGGGAGCTTTCAAGAGACCCAGTACTTC.

This chain uses TRBV10-2 with TRBJ2-7; the match to TRBD2 covers 9 bases. This CDR3 spans 15 amino acids. The junction had 5 bases not matched to a gene; V was cut back by 2 bases and J by 3 bases. Per the germline V gene, CDR1 is WSHSY and CDR2 is SAAADI. CDR3 DNA: TGCGCCAGCAGTGAGCTTCTTAGCGGGAGCTACGAGCAGTACTTC. Its translation: CASSELLSGSYEQYF.

The DNA for the CDR3 is TGCAGCGTTTCGGGAGGGGACGACTATGGCTACACCTTC. It specifies CSVSGGDDYGYTF. J is TRBJ1-2 and V is TRBV29-1; possibly TRBD1 for D (5 bases). The CDR3 spans 13 residues. Trimming pared 5 bases from V and 3 bases from J, leaving 13 bases between. Per germline, CDR1 SQVTM and CDR2 ANQGSEA.

The CDR3 loop reads CASSPVPGDPGANVLTF. The CDR3 coding sequence is TGTGCCAGCAGCCCCGTACCAGGGGACCCTGGGGCCAACGTCCTGACTTTC. This rearrangement joins TRBV7-6 to TRBJ2-6; the D gene is possibly TRBD1 (6 bases). Trimming removed 5 bases at V and 2 bases at J, with 16 bases between. This CDR3 is 17 amino acids long. Per germline, CDR1 SGHVS and CDR2 FNYEAQ.

The chain has TRBV7-2 and TRBJ2-2, with 7 bases fitting TRBD2. CDR3 length: 14 residues. Germline CDR1 and CDR2: SGHTA and FQGNSA. V lost 5 bases and J lost 6; bases outside the gene matches: 6. CDR3 protein: CASSARTSPGELFF. DNA for the CDR3: TGTGCCAGCAGCGCAAGGACTAGTCCCGGGGAGCTGTTTTTT. Full variable domain (remainder filled in from reference TRBV7-2 and TRBJ2-2): GAGVSQSPSNKVTEKGKDVELRCDPISGHTALYWYRQSLGQGLEFLIYFQGNSAPDKSGLPSDRFSAERTGGSVSTLTIQRTQQEDSAVYLCASSARTSPGELFFGEGSRLTVL.

This chain connects TRBV9 to TRBJ2-5; 10 positions agree with TRBD2. The CDR3 runs to 16 residues. The germline CDR1 and CDR2 sequences are SGDLS and YYNGEE. V lost 0 bases to trimming and J lost 4 bases; unmatched junction nucleotides: 6. In DNA, the CDR3 is TGTGCCAGCAGCGTAGCAAGCGGGAGGGCCCCAGAGACCCAGTACTTC. Translated, it gives CASSVASGRAPETQYF.

In its sample, this clone was seen once. The rearrangement links TRBV19 to TRBJ2-5, with 8 nucleotides matching TRBD1. With V trimmed by 5 bases and J by 5 bases, 7 bases remained unmatched. Germline assignment: CDR1 LNHDA and CDR2 SQIVND (reference sequence). CDR3 length: 14 amino acids. The CDR3 loop reads CASSVDRETETQYF. In nucleotides, the CDR3 is TGTGCCAGTAGTGTGGACAGGGAGACTGAGACCCAGTACTTC. The whole variable domain, remainder taken from reference TRBV19 and TRBJ2-5, is DGGITQSPKYLFRKEGQNVTLSCEQNLNHDAMYWYRQDPGQGLRLIYYSQIVNDFQKGDIAEGYSVSREKKESFPLTVTSAQKNPTAFYLCASSVDRETETQYFGPGTRLLVL.

The gene calls are TRBV13 and TRBJ2-7; the match to TRBD2 covers 11 bases. The germline gives CDR1 PRHDT, CDR2 FYEKMQ (reference sequence). The CDR3 has 15 amino acids. The V segment lost 4 bases and the J segment 6 bases; nucleotides outside the gene matches: 8. Written as DNA, the CDR3 is TGTGCCAGCAGCTCTACTAGCGGGAGTTATCGCGAGCAGTACTTC. It is translated as CASSSTSGSYREQYF.

The chain joins TRBV29-1 to TRBJ1-4, with a possible D match to TRBD1 (5 bases). CDR3 length: 15 amino acids. Germline V gene lookup returns CDR1 SQVTM and CDR2 ANQGSEA. Trimming left V 6 bases short and J 5 bases short, with 19 bases between. The CDR3 loop reads CSVGGSGTENEKLFF. Here the CDR3 DNA reads TGCAGCGTGGGAGGCTCCGGGACGGAAAATGAAAAACTGTTTTTT.